The 27 T cell receptor beta chains reported below all come from one sample, sequenced in a study of PD-1 blockade in classical Hodgkin lymphoma. Assay: immunoSEQ multiplex PCR; the TCRdb copy retains only in-frame clones and omits some. The table records some 11,000 clones, 80% of them present only once. Each of the patients experienced relapse following autologous stem cell transplantation, and their brentuximab vedotin exposure differed. The sequencing here drew on peripheral blood mononuclear cells (PBMCs), taken before the second cycle of nivolumab. These receptors originate from a human donor with classical Hodgkin lymphoma.

This chain links TRBV7-9 with TRBJ1-4; 7 bases agree with TRBD1. Germline assignment: CDR1 SEHNR and CDR2 FQNEAQ (reference sequence). The CDR3 is 14 amino acids. With 4 bases clipped from V and 4 bases from J, the junction kept 3 bases outside the gene matches. CDR3 amino acids: CASSSGQSNEKLFF. For the CDR3, the DNA is TGTGCCAGCAGCTCGGGACAGAGTAATGAAAAACTGTTTTTT. Looking up the rest from reference TRBV7-9 and TRBJ1-4 gives the full variable domain: DTGVSQNPRHKITKRGQNVTFRCDPISEHNRLYWYRQTLGQGPEFLTYFQNEAQLEKSRLLSDRFSAERPKGSFSTLEIQRTEQGDSAMYLCASSSGQSNEKLFFGSGTQLSVL.

The chain carries TRBV15 and TRBJ1-2; TRBD1 is a possible D gene (6 bases). From germline, CDR1 is LNHNV and CDR2 YYDKDF (reference sequence). CDR3 size: 17 residues. Between the trimmed V and J ends, which lost 0 bases and 4 bases, there was a span of 18 bases. The CDR3 bases are TGTGCCACCAGCAGAGATGGAGTTGGGGGCGAACTCTATGGCTACACCTTC. It encodes CATSRDGVGGELYGYTF.

V is TRBV14 and J is TRBJ2-4; TRBD1 matches at 9 bases. From germline, CDR1 is SGHDN and CDR2 FVKESK. The CDR3 is made up of 13 amino acids. The trim removed 0 bases at V and 13 bases at J, leaving 4 bases unmatched. In DNA, the CDR3 is TGTGCCAGCAGCCAAGATCAAGGGACAGGGCAGTACTTC. This sequence encodes CASSQDQGTGQYF.

This clone is large in the sample. This rearrangement joins TRBV7-8 to TRBJ2-1; D gene unclear. V lost 0 bases and J 0 bases, leaving 9 bases between the germline ends. Germline assignment: CDR1 SGHVS and CDR2 FQNEAQ. The CDR3 runs to 16 residues. CDR3 amino acids: CASSLAASSSYNEQFF. DNA for the CDR3: TGTGCCAGCAGCTTAGCGGCCTCGAGCTCCTACAATGAGCAGTTCTTC.

The chain recombines TRBV11-2 with TRBJ2-7; a weak D match, TRBD1 (6 bases). Germline assignment: CDR1 SGHAT and CDR2 FQNNGV. Trimming took 3 bases from V and 2 from J, leaving 14 bases between them. This CDR3 region has 15 residues. The CDR3 DNA sequence: TGTGCCAGCAGCTTCCAAGGGGGAAAAACCTACGAGCAGTACTTC. Encoded protein: CASSFQGGKTYEQYF. Full variable domain (missing parts from reference TRBV11-2 and TRBJ2-7): EAGVAQSPRYKIIEKRQSVAFWCNPISGHATLYWYQQILGQGPKLLIQFQNNGVVDDSQLPKDRFSAERLKGVDSTLKIQPAKLEDSAVYLCASSFQGGKTYEQYFGPGTRLTVT.

The V gene is TRBV5-6, the J gene TRBJ2-7, with D hard to call. CDR3 size: 11 residues. CDR1 SGHDT and CDR2 YYEEEE come from the germline V gene. The V gene lost 4 bases and the J gene lost 3 bases, with 5 bases spanning the gap. For the CDR3, the DNA is TGTGCCAGCAGCCGAAACTACGAGCAGTACTTC. Protein sequence: CASSRNYEQYF.

The chain combines TRBV29-1 with TRBJ2-3; D may be TRBD1 or TRBD2 (5 bases each). CDR1 is SQVTM and CDR2 is ANQGSEA in the germline V gene. The CDR3 has 14 amino acids. V lost 7 bases to trimming and J lost 0 bases, with 14 bases between them. Here the CDR3 reads CSARVGLSTDTQYF. As DNA, the CDR3 is TGCAGCGCCAGGGTCGGACTCAGCACAGATACGCAGTATTTT.

The chain is built from TRBV19 and TRBJ2-7; 8 bases agree with TRBD2. Germline V CDR1 and CDR2: LNHDA, SQIVND (reference sequence). V lost 1 base, J lost 5 bases, and 13 bases stayed unmatched. This CDR3 contains 17 residues. Written as DNA, the CDR3 is TGTGCCAGTAGTATAGTCCTAGGGAGCGGGAGCCGAAACGAGCAGTACTTC. Translation: CASSIVLGSGSRNEQYF.

This clone was counted between two and nine times. V usage is TRBV5-4 and J usage is TRBJ1-1; D perhaps matches TRBD1 (5 bases). The CDR3 has 14 amino acids. Trimming shortened V by 4 bases and J by 4 bases, and 14 bases separated the two germline ends. The germline CDR1 and CDR2 sequences are SGHNT and YYREEE (reference sequence). CDR3 in DNA: TGTGCCAGCAGCCGACAGTTGGGCGGCACTGAAGCTTTCTTT. Translating gives CASSRQLGGTEAFF.

The J gene is TRBJ2-4, the V gene TRBV7-2, with D perhaps assigned TRBD1 or TRBD2 (5 bases each). The germline CDR1 and CDR2 sequences are SGHTA and FQGNSA. V lost 5 bases, J lost 6 bases, and 14 bases lay in between. This CDR3 is 14 amino acids long. CDR3 protein: CASSPGRSGNIQYF. The CDR3 bases are TGTGCCAGCAGCCCGGGACGTTCGGGAAACATTCAGTACTTC. Using reference TRBV7-2 and TRBJ2-4 for the parts outside the CDR3, the full variable domain is GAGVSQSPSNKVTEKGKDVELRCDPISGHTALYWYRQSLGQGLEFLIYFQGNSAPDKSGLPSDRFSAERTGGSVSTLTIQRTQQEDSAVYLCASSPGRSGNIQYFGAGTRLSVL.

The chain joins TRBV6-4 to TRBJ1-1, with no clear D. This CDR3 region has 16 residues. Germline V gene data show CDR1 as MRHNA and CDR2 as SNTAGT. V lost 2 bases, J lost 1 base, and 14 bases lay in between. This CDR3 reads CASSDPNRDGNTEAFF. CDR3 DNA: TGTGCCAGCAGTGACCCGAACCGAGATGGGAACACTGAAGCTTTCTTT.

The chain joins TRBV5-1 to TRBJ2-5, with 9 bases fitting TRBD2. The J call may be mistaken, given a closer DNA end match to TRBJ2-7. The CDR3 has 15 amino acids. Germline V gene sequence: CDR1 SGHRS, CDR2 YFSETQ. The CDR3 sequence: CASSFLAGISYEQYF. The CDR3 DNA reads TGCGCCAGCAGCTTCCTAGCGGGGATCTCCTACGAGCAGTACTTC.

This clone has just one count. The chain has TRBV28 and TRBJ1-2, with TRBD1 identical over 7 bases. Germline trimming cut 3 bases from V and 6 bases from J; bases unmatched to any gene: 7. The CDR3 is 14 residues long. Germline loops: CDR1 MDHEN, CDR2 SYDVKM. CDR3 in amino acids: CASSLEGALHGYTF. The CDR3 DNA follows: TGTGCCAGCAGTTTGGAGGGGGCGCTTCATGGCTACACCTTC.

This chain links TRBV29-1 with TRBJ2-1; D is possibly TRBD2 (5 bases). The CDR3 has 14 amino acids. V gave up 4 bases and J gave up 1 base, with 11 bases separating them. The germline V gene encodes CDR1 SQVTM and CDR2 ANQGSEA. The CDR3 sequence is CSVGPGLSYNEQFF. Here the CDR3 DNA reads TGCAGCGTTGGTCCGGGGTTATCCTACAATGAGCAGTTCTTC.

V gene TRBV28 combines with J gene TRBJ2-1, with 10 bases matching TRBD2. V shed 6 bases and J 0 bases; nucleotides not matched to a gene: 8. Germline V gives CDR1 MDHEN, CDR2 SYDVKM. The CDR3 runs 17 residues. CDR3 protein: CASSSSSGSPSYNEQFF. In DNA, the CDR3 is TGTGCCAGCAGCTCCTCTAGCGGGAGCCCCTCCTACAATGAGCAGTTCTTC.

This clone was counted a few times. The chain recombines TRBV5-6 with TRBJ2-7; D is perhaps TRBD1 (6 bases). Germline CDR1 is SGHDT and CDR2 is YYEEEE. V was pared by 4 bases and J by 5 bases, with 19 bases between. The CDR3 extends over 15 amino acids. CDR3 in amino acids: CASSHINTGMDEQYF. DNA of the CDR3: TGTGCCAGCAGCCACATTAATACAGGGATGGACGAGCAGTACTTC.

The chain is built from TRBV30 and TRBJ1-2; TRBD1 is a possible D gene (6 bases). Germline CDR1 and CDR2: GTSNPN and SVGIG (reference sequence). V lost 0 bases to trimming and J lost 7 bases, with 15 bases between them. The CDR3 loop spans 14 amino acids. This CDR3 reads CAWSVMSGEGGYTF. DNA for the CDR3: TGTGCCTGGAGTGTAATGTCAGGGGAGGGTGGCTACACCTTC.

V usage is TRBV5-6 and J usage is TRBJ1-1, with D tentatively TRBD1 (6 bases). Trimming stripped 1 base from V and 2 bases from J, with 15 bases between. This CDR3 comprises 16 residues. Germline loops: CDR1 SGHDT, CDR2 YYEEEE. The CDR3 protein is CASSLWGATSNTEAFF. CDR3 in DNA: TGTGCCAGCAGCTTGTGGGGGGCCACAAGTAACACTGAAGCTTTCTTT. The full variable domain, completed using reference TRBV5-6 and TRBJ1-1, is DAGVTQSPTHLIKTRGQQVTLRCSPKSGHDTVSWYQQALGQGPQFIFQYYEEEERQRGNFPDRFSGHQFPNYSSELNVNALLLGDSALYLCASSLWGATSNTEAFFGQGTRLTVV.

The chain joins TRBV5-6 to TRBJ2-7, with D perhaps TRBD1 or TRBD2 (5 bases each). Germline assignment: CDR1 SGHDT and CDR2 YYEEEE. Trimming removed 4 bases at V and 3 bases at J, with 14 bases between. The CDR3 length is 14 residues. CDR3 loop: CASSEGPTDYEQYF. In nucleotides, the CDR3 is TGTGCCAGCAGCGAGGGACCTACAGACTACGAGCAGTACTTC. The full variable domain, completed using reference TRBV5-6 and TRBJ2-7, is DAGVTQSPTHLIKTRGQQVTLRCSPKSGHDTVSWYQQALGQGPQFIFQYYEEEERQRGNFPDRFSGHQFPNYSSELNVNALLLGDSALYLCASSEGPTDYEQYFGPGTRLTVT.

This clone appeared a few times. The gene calls are TRBV5-6 and TRBJ1-5; 8 bases map to TRBD1. Germline values: CDR1 SGHDT, CDR2 YYEEEE. The CDR3 sequence is 15 residues long. J was trimmed by 6 bases and V by 5 bases; bases with no gene match: 10. This chain's CDR3 is CASSSRDRLGQPQHF. The CDR3 DNA reads as TGTGCCAGCAGTAGCCGGGACAGGCTCGGTCAGCCCCAGCATTTT.

This clone was counted between two and nine times. The chain links TRBV4-1 to TRBJ1-1, with 7 bases matching TRBD1. The CDR3 length is 14 residues. With 2 bases clipped from V and 8 bases from J, the junction kept 8 bases outside the gene matches. Germline values: CDR1 MGHRA, CDR2 YSYEKL. CDR3 in DNA: TGCGCCAGCAGCCAACCGGACACAGGGGTGGAAGCTTTCTTT. Its protein product is CASSQPDTGVEAFF.

The chain is built from TRBV7-3 and TRBJ2-1, with 16 bases lining up with TRBD2. The CDR3 consists of 17 residues. Per the germline V gene, CDR1 is SGHTA and CDR2 is FQGTGA. V lost 5 bases to trimming and J lost 6 bases; unmatched junction nucleotides: 7. The CDR3 loop reads CASSLGTSGRAGNEQFF. The DNA for the CDR3 is TGTGCCAGCAGCCTCGGGACTAGCGGGAGGGCCGGCAATGAGCAGTTCTTC.

The chain is built from TRBV7-2 and TRBJ2-1; 7 bases map to TRBD2. The germline V gene encodes CDR1 SGHTA and CDR2 FQGNSA. The CDR3 consists of 14 residues. The ends lost 6 bases at V and 3 bases at J; junction bases unmatched: 5. The CDR3 is CASSGTNYYNEQFF. The CDR3 nucleotides read TGTGCCAGCAGTGGGACTAACTACTACAATGAGCAGTTCTTC.

The genes are TRBV28 and TRBJ1-2; 9 bases match TRBD1. The germline V gene has CDR1 MDHEN and CDR2 SYDVKM. The CDR3 is made up of 14 amino acids. V lost 3 bases and J lost 7; bases outside the gene matches: 6. In DNA form, the CDR3 reads TGTGCCAGCAGTTTTGGGGACAGGGCAATTGGCTACACCTTC. As protein: CASSFGDRAIGYTF.

The chain couples TRBV11-3 to TRBJ2-3, with D tentatively TRBD1 (5 bases). CDR1 SGHNT and CDR2 YENEEA come from the germline V gene. Trimming stripped 6 bases from V and 0 bases from J, with 16 bases between. The CDR3 loop spans 16 amino acids. The CDR3 protein is CASSLVQGTSTDTQYF. The CDR3 DNA reads as TGTGCCAGCAGTCTCGTTCAGGGCACTAGCACAGATACGCAGTATTTT. The full variable domain, completed using reference TRBV11-3 and TRBJ2-3, is EAGVVQSPRYKIIEKKQPVAFWCNPISGHNTLYWYLQNLGQGPELLIRYENEEAVDDSQLPKDRFSAERLKGVDSTLKIQPAELGDSAVYLCASSLVQGTSTDTQYFGPGTRLTVL.

V gene TRBV28 combines with J gene TRBJ2-5, with D uncertain. V gave up 3 bases and J gave up 5 bases, with 13 bases separating them. The CDR3 is 14 amino acids. Germline-derived CDR1 and CDR2 are MDHEN and SYDVKM. The CDR3 sequence: CASSFGLGQETQYF. CDR3 DNA sequence: TGTGCCAGCAGTTTTGGTCTCGGGCAGGAGACCCAGTACTTC.

DNA of the CDR3: TGTGCCAGCAGCTCGGTAGGGAGCTACACCTTC. Translated: CASSSVGSYTF. The genes are TRBV4-2 and TRBJ1-2; D ambiguous. The CDR3 extends over 11 amino acids. CDR1 and CDR2 (germline): LGHNA, YNFKEQ. With 5 bases removed from V and 9 bases from J, the gap between germline ends came to 10 bases.